These 32 T cell receptor beta chains share one sample of origin, sequenced in a study of identical twins. TCRdb re-called the 5' RACE reads through MiXCR, storing one row per CDR3 protein. The sample gives 450,000 or so distinct CDR3 sequences, roughly 24% of which show up once; about 2.9% is in the top ten. These data also formed part of another study, on T cells expressing NK-cell markers.

The sequenced sample was CD4+ T cells sorted from blood. These receptors were obtained from a woman between 18 and 30 years old in good health.

This clonotype was counted only a few times. The CDR3 nucleotides read TGCGCCAGCAGCCGAGGGAGCGTAAACTTGGGTGAGCAGTTCTTC. Protein product: CASSRGSVNLGEQFF. The chain joins TRBV5-1 to TRBJ2-1; D is perhaps TRBD2 (5 bases). The CDR3 contains 15 residues. Germline CDR1 SGHRS, CDR2 YFSETQ. V lost 4 bases to trimming and J lost 9 bases, with 20 bases between them.

This clonotype is a singleton in its sample. V usage is TRBV9 and J usage is TRBJ2-1; 8 nucleotides match TRBD2. The CDR3 totals 15 residues. In germline, CDR1 is SGDLS, CDR2 YYNGEE. Trimming took 0 bases from V and 8 from J; bases not matched to a gene: 7. The CDR3 DNA reads as TGTGCCAGCAGCGTAGGAGCGGGAGTGGTTTATGAGCAGTTCTTC. Translation: CASSVGAGVVYEQFF.

This chain joins TRBV5-1 and TRBJ2-1, with TRBD1 matching 10 bases. V was clipped by 4 bases and J by 8 bases; unmatched bases: 9. Germline CDR1 and CDR2: SGHRS and YFSETQ. CDR3 length: 15 amino acids. As DNA, the CDR3 is TGCGCCAGCAGCAAATTGGGACAGGGGAGCGATGAGCAGTTCTTC. It yields the protein CASSKLGQGSDEQFF.

This clonotype was counted a few times. V usage is TRBV20-1 and J usage is TRBJ2-7, with a possible D match to TRBD1 (6 bases). Trimming left V 6 bases short and J 11 bases short, with 17 bases between. CDR3 length: 11 amino acids. The germline gives CDR1 DFQATT, CDR2 SNEGSKA (reference sequence). The CDR3 DNA reads as TGCAGTGCCAGGGGACACTCTAGGGAGTACTTC. As protein: CSARGHSREYF.

In this sample, this clonotype turned up once. The chain joins TRBV7-9 to TRBJ2-2, with no clear D. This CDR3 comprises 13 residues. Per germline, CDR1 SEHNR and CDR2 FQNEAQ (reference sequence). Trimming took 3 bases from V and 6 from J, leaving 8 bases between them. This CDR3 is CASSFAVPGELFF. The DNA of the CDR3 is TGTGCCAGCAGCTTCGCGGTTCCCGGGGAGCTGTTTTTT.

The chain uses TRBV11-2 and TRBJ2-4; 13 bases fit TRBD2. Germline CDR1 reads SGHAT; CDR2 reads FQNNGV. The CDR3 contains 20 residues. Germline trimming cut 5 bases from V and 1 base from J; bases unmatched to any gene: 14. The DNA of the CDR3 is TGTGCCAGCAGCCCGCGGACTAGCGGGAGTCTCTCATTGGCCAAAAACATTCAGTACTTC. It yields the protein CASSPRTSGSLSLAKNIQYF.

There are many counts of this clonotype. This chain uses TRBV9 with TRBJ2-3; perhaps TRBD2 as D (6 bases). V was clipped by 0 bases and J by 3 bases, with 11 bases between them. Germline V gene data show CDR1 as SGDLS and CDR2 as YYNGEE. This CDR3 contains 15 residues. The CDR3 here is CASSVEAGLTDTQYF. CDR3 DNA sequence: TGTGCCAGCAGCGTAGAGGCGGGACTGACAGATACGCAGTATTTT.

This rearrangement joins TRBV7-9 to TRBJ2-1; 8 bases line up with TRBD2. CDR3 length: 14 residues. Germline CDR1 is SEHNR and CDR2 is FQNEAQ (reference sequence). V lost 5 bases and J lost 10; bases outside the gene matches: 10. The CDR3 spells CASSPKGTRGEQFF. The CDR3 nucleotides are TGTGCCAGCAGCCCAAAGGGGACTAGGGGAGAGCAGTTCTTC.

This clonotype was recorded a few times. The chain carries TRBV5-1 and TRBJ1-2; D possibly corresponds to TRBD1 (5 bases). The CDR3 length is 14 residues. CDR1 and CDR2 (germline): SGHRS, YFSETQ. V was clipped by 4 bases and J by 1 base, with 11 bases between them. The CDR3 reads CASSLLDSNYGYTF. In nucleotides, the CDR3 is TGCGCCAGCAGCCTACTAGACAGTAACTATGGCTACACCTTC.

This clonotype appeared a few times. The V call is TRBV6-5, the J call TRBJ1-2; tentatively, D is TRBD1 (6 bases). V was pared by 6 bases and J by 8 bases, with 13 bases between. Per germline, CDR1 MNHEY and CDR2 SVGAGI. The CDR3 consists of 12 residues. Here the CDR3 reads CASRDQGKGYTF. CDR3 nucleotides: TGTGCCAGCAGGGACCAGGGGAAGGGCTACACCTTC.

As for this clonotype: The conserved closing phenylalanine or tryptophan is absent in this CDR3, likely reflecting a read error. The chain has TRBV6-5 and TRBJ1-2, with no clear D. CDR1 is MNHEY, CDR2 SVGAGI, per germline. V was clipped by 2 bases and J by 2 bases, with 6 bases between them. CDR3 length: 13 residues. The CDR3 region is CASSYRLNYGYTI. CDR3 DNA: TGTGCCAGCAGTTACCGATTGAACTATGGCTACACCATC.

The table lists this clonotype with a few counts. This chain links TRBV9 with TRBJ1-3, with D possibly matching TRBD1 (6 bases). Trimming cost V 0 bases and J 0 bases, with 10 bases left between them. CDR3 length: 16 residues. The V gene's germline CDR1 is SGDLS and CDR2 YYNGEE. This CDR3 is CASSVGNRASGNTIYF. CDR3 nucleotide sequence: TGTGCCAGCAGCGTAGGAAACAGGGCCTCTGGAAACACCATATATTTT.

This clonotype was seen only a few times. V gene TRBV5-1 combines with J gene TRBJ2-1; either TRBD1 or TRBD2 may fit D (5 bases each). Germline assignment: CDR1 SGHRS and CDR2 YFSETQ. CDR3 length: 14 residues. The ends were cut back, 0 bases at V and 7 bases at J, with 11 bases in the middle. The CDR3 sequence: CASSLEGTLNEQFF. The CDR3 DNA follows: TGCGCCAGCAGCTTGGAAGGGACCTTGAATGAGCAGTTCTTC.

The chain uses TRBV20-1 and TRBJ2-3, with D unresolved. Trimming pared 4 bases from V and 9 bases from J, leaving 17 bases between. The CDR3 sequence is 13 residues long. Germline-derived CDR1 and CDR2 are DFQATT and SNEGSKA (reference sequence). The CDR3 loop is CSATRPTFTTQYF. The DNA of the CDR3 is TGCAGTGCTACTCGACCGACATTTACGACGCAGTATTTT.

This clonotype has a handful of counts. The rearrangement uses TRBV7-3 and TRBJ1-1; D is undetermined. Germline V gene data show CDR1 as SGHTA and CDR2 as FQGTGA. With 5 bases removed from V and 8 bases from J, the gap between germline ends came to 15 bases. The CDR3 spans 13 residues. CDR3 coding DNA: TGTGCCAGCAGCCCACAAATAGTATCCGAAGCTTTCTTT. Its translation: CASSPQIVSEAFF.

The chain couples TRBV7-2 to TRBJ2-1; 11 positions match TRBD2. The CDR3 totals 14 residues. Trimming at V came to 6 bases and at J to 8 bases, leaving 6 bases not matched to a gene. CDR1 and CDR2 (germline): SGHTA, FQGNSA. The CDR3 spells CASRPGTSGDEQFF. DNA for the CDR3: TGTGCCAGCAGACCCGGGACTAGCGGCGATGAGCAGTTCTTC.

This clonotype showed up just a few times. V and J are TRBV2 and TRBJ2-3; no definite D call. The CDR3 consists of 14 residues. V was cut by 8 bases and J by 0 bases, with 12 bases left in between. The V gene's germline CDR1 is SNHLY and CDR2 FYNNEI. This CDR3 is CASQRSLSTDTQYF. CDR3 DNA: TGTGCCAGCCAGAGGAGTCTTAGCACAGATACGCAGTATTTT.

The table lists this clonotype with a few counts. The rearrangement links TRBV7-8 to TRBJ2-3, with a tentative D call TRBD1 (6 bases). Germline V CDR1 and CDR2: SGHVS, FQNEAQ. The CDR3 extends over 14 amino acids. V was shortened by 4 bases and J by 2 bases, with 10 bases between the two germline ends. This chain's CDR3 is CASSSGQYTDTQYF. The CDR3 DNA follows: TGTGCCAGCAGCTCAGGACAGTACACAGATACGCAGTATTTT.

The rearrangement links TRBV6-1 to TRBJ2-7, with TRBD2 matching over 8 bases. The length of the CDR3 is 14 residues. Germline V gene data show CDR1 as MNHNS and CDR2 as SASEGT. The ends lost 11 bases at V and 9 bases at J; junction bases unmatched: 18. This CDR3 reads CASRLAGGRGRQYF. CDR3 nucleotide sequence: TGTGCCTCTAGGCTAGCGGGCGGGAGAGGTAGGCAGTACTTC.

This clonotype was seen a few times. The gene calls are TRBV7-9 and TRBJ2-1; no clear D gene. Trimming took 2 bases from V and 9 from J, leaving 8 bases between them. Germline values: CDR1 SEHNR, CDR2 FQNEAQ (reference sequence). CDR3 size: 12 residues. Here the CDR3 DNA reads TGTGCCAGCAGCTTACAGGATTCTGAGCAGTTCTTC. Encoded protein: CASSLQDSEQFF.

This clonotype was detected ten times or more. The chain is built from TRBV29-1 and TRBJ2-5; 13 bases align to TRBD2. The CDR3 contains 19 residues. J lost 5 bases, V lost 5 bases, and 20 bases had no gene match. Looked up from germline, CDR1 is SQVTM and CDR2 is ANQGSEA. DNA for the CDR3: TGCAGCGTTTACCGCTCGAAACTAGCGGGAGGGTACTTGGGGGAGACCCAGTACTTC. Translation gives CSVYRSKLAGGYLGETQYF.

The chain recombines TRBV6-1 with TRBJ2-7; D unclear. Trimming pared 5 bases from V and 2 bases from J, leaving 16 bases between. The CDR3 contains 15 residues. The germline gives CDR1 MNHNS, CDR2 SASEGT. The CDR3 protein is CASSPPAARTYEQYF. CDR3 in DNA: TGTGCCAGCAGTCCGCCCGCGGCGAGGACCTACGAGCAGTACTTC.

This clonotype was recorded at least ten times. J is TRBJ1-4 and V is TRBV6-5; D perhaps matches TRBD1 (6 bases). V was cut by 2 bases and J by 2 bases, with 9 bases left in between. CDR3 length: 15 amino acids. Germline V gene data show CDR1 as MNHEY and CDR2 as SVGAGI. CDR3 amino acids: CASSYRGATNEKLFF. In DNA form, the CDR3 reads TGTGCCAGCAGTTACAGGGGGGCCACTAATGAAAAACTGTTTTTT.

This sequence joins TRBV7-2 and TRBJ1-6, with TRBD1 matching over 7 bases. This CDR3 is 15 amino acids long. The germline V gene encodes CDR1 SGHTA and CDR2 FQGNSA. The trim removed 5 bases at V and 5 bases at J, leaving 6 bases unmatched. The CDR3 DNA reads TGTGCCAGCAGCGACGGGACAGCAGATAATTCACCCCTCCACTTT. Its translation is CASSDGTADNSPLHF.

The rearrangement uses TRBV7-9 and TRBJ2-3; D gene ambiguous. Germline loops: CDR1 SEHNR, CDR2 FQNEAQ (reference sequence). This CDR3 is built from 14 residues. Between the trimmed V and J ends, which lost 8 bases and 1 base, there was a span of 13 bases. CDR3 in amino acids: CASVWAARTDTQYF. The DNA for the CDR3 is TGTGCCAGCGTTTGGGCAGCCCGCACAGATACGCAGTATTTT.

The CDR3 is CASSYSIPGGSYEQYF. CDR3 nucleotides: TGTGCCAGCAGTTACTCGATACCTGGAGGTTCCTACGAGCAGTACTTC. The chain is built from TRBV6-5 and TRBJ2-7, with a possible D match to TRBD2 (5 bases). This CDR3 is built from 16 residues. V was clipped by 0 bases and J by 1 base, with 13 bases between them. The germline V gene has CDR1 MNHEY and CDR2 SVGAGI.

This clonotype occurred a few times. This chain connects TRBV6-1 to TRBJ2-5, with TRBD2 as a possible D gene (6 bases). The CDR3 consists of 15 residues. V was pared by 5 bases and J by 6 bases, with 19 bases between. Germline assignment: CDR1 MNHNS and CDR2 SASEGT. The CDR3 spells CASSPTYSGGKTQYF. The CDR3 DNA sequence: TGTGCCAGCAGTCCTACCTATAGCGGTGGTAAGACCCAGTACTTC.

The chain combines TRBV9 with TRBJ1-1; D might be TRBD1 (5 bases). This CDR3 has 14 residues. V was cut by 1 base and J by 1 base, with 8 bases left in between. Germline V CDR1 and CDR2: SGDLS, YYNGEE. The CDR3 spells CASSVLGTNTEAFF. As DNA, the CDR3 is TGTGCCAGCAGCGTATTAGGGACGAACACTGAAGCTTTCTTT.

The chain couples TRBV5-1 to TRBJ2-1; TRBD1 matches at 9 bases. The CDR3 has 14 residues. Germline V lookup: CDR1 SGHRS, CDR2 YFSETQ. V dropped 2 bases and J dropped 8; count of bases not matched to a gene: 5. The DNA of the CDR3 is TGCGCCAGCAGCTTAGGGACAGGGTACCATGAGCAGTTCTTC. Its protein is CASSLGTGYHEQFF. Full variable domain (remainder filled in from reference TRBV5-1 and TRBJ2-1): KAGVTQTPRYLIKTRGQQVTLSCSPISGHRSVSWYQQTPGQGLQFLFEYFSETQRNKGNFPGRFSGRQFSNSRSEMNVSTLELGDSALYLCASSLGTGYHEQFFGPGTRLTVL.

The rearrangement joins TRBV9 to TRBJ2-2; 9 bases are a match to TRBD1. Trimming cost V 2 bases and J 0 bases; bases outside gene matches: 5. The CDR3 covers 17 residues. Germline CDR1 reads SGDLS; CDR2 reads YYNGEE. CDR3 bases: TGTGCCAGCAGCGTTAGGGGACAGGGATCGAACACCGGGGAGCTGTTTTTT. It translates to CASSVRGQGSNTGELFF.

This clonotype has just a few counts. V gene TRBV2 combines with J gene TRBJ2-5, with 10 nucleotides matching TRBD1. V was pared by 7 bases and J by 7 bases, with 12 bases of the junction left unmatched. This CDR3 region has 15 residues. Germline V gives CDR1 SNHLY, CDR2 FYNNEI. CDR3: CASNAQGQGLGTQYF. The CDR3 region has the DNA TGTGCCAGCAACGCCCAGGGACAGGGGTTGGGGACCCAGTACTTC. Based on the CDR3 plus reference TRBV2 and TRBJ2-5, the full variable domain is EPEVTQTPSHQVTQMGQEVILRCVPISNHLYFYWYRQILGQKVEFLVSFYNNEISEKSEIFDDQFSVERPDGSNFTLKIRSTKLEDSAMYFCASNAQGQGLGTQYFGPGTRLLVL.

This clonotype was seen more than once but under ten times. V usage is TRBV3-1 and J usage is TRBJ1-3; D remains ambiguous. V was cut by 2 bases and J by 0 bases, with 5 bases left in between. In germline, CDR1 is LGHDT, CDR2 YNNKEL (reference sequence). CDR3 length: 14 amino acids. The CDR3 DNA follows: TGTGCCAGCAGCCAAAGCTACTCTGGAAACACCATATATTTT. Amino acid sequence: CASSQSYSGNTIYF.